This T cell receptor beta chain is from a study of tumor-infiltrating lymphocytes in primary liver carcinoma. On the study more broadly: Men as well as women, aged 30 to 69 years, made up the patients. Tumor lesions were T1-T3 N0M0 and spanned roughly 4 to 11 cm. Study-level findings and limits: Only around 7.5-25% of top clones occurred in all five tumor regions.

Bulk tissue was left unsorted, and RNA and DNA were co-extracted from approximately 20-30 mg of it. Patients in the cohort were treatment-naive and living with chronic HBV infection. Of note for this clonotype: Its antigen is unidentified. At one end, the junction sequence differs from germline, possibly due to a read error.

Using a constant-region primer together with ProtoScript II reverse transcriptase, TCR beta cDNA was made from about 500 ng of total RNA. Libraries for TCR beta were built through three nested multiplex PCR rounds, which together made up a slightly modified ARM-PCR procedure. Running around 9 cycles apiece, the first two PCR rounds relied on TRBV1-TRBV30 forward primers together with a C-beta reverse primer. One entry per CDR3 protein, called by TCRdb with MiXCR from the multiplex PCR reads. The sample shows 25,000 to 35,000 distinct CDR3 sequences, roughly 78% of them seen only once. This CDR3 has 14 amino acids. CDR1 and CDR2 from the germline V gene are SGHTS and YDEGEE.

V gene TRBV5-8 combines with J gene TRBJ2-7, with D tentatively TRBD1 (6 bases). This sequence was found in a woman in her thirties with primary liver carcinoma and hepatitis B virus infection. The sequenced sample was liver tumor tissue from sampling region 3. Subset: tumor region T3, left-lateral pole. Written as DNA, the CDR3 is TGTACCAGCAGCTTCAGTGGACAGCCCTACGAGCAGTACTTC. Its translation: CTSSFSGQPYEQYF. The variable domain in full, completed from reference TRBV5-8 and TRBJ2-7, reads EAGVTQSPTHLIKTRGQQATLRCSPISGHTSVYWYQQALGLGLQFLLWYDEGEERNRGNFPPRFSGRQFPNYSSELNVNALELEDSALYLCTSSFSGQPYEQYFGPGTRLTVT.